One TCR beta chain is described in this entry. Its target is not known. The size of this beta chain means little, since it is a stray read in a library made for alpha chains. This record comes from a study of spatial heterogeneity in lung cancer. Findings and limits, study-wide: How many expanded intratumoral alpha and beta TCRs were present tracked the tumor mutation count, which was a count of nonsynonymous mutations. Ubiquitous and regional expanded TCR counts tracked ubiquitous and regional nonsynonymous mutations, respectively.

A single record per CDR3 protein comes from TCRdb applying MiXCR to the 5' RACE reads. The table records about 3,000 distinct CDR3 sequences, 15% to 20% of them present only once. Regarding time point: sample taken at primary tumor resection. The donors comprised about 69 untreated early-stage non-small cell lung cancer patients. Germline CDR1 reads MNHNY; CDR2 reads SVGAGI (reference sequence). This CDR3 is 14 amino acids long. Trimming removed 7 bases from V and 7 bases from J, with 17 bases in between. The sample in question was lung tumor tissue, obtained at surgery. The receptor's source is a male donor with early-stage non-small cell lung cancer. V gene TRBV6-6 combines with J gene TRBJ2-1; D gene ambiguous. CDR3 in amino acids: CASTQTVSGNEQFF. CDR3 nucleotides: TGTGCCAGCACCCAGACCGTCTCCGGGAATGAGCAGTTCTTC.